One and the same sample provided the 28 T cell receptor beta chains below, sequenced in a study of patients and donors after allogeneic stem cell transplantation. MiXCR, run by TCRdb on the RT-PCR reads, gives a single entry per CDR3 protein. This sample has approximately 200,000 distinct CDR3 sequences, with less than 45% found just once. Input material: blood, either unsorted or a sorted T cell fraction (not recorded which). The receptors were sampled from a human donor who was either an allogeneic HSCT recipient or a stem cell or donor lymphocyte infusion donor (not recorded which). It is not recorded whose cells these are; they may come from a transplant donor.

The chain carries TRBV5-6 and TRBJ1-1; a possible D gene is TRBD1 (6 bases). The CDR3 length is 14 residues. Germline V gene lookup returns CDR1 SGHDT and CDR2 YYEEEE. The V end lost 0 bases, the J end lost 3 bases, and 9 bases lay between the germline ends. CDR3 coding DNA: TGTGCCAGCAGCTTGGACAGGGCCGACACTGAAGCTTTCTTT. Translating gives CASSLDRADTEAFF.

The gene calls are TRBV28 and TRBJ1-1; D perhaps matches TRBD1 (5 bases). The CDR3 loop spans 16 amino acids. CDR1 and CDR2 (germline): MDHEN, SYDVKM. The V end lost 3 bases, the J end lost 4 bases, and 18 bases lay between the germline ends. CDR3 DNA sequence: TGTGCCAGCAGTTTTTCGAGAGGGGATAGTATCACTGAAGCTTTCTTT. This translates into CASSFSRGDSITEAFF.

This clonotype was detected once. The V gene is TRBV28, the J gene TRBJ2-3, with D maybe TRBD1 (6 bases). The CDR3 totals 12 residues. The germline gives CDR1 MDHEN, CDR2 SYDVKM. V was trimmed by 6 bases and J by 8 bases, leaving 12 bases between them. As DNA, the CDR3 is TGTGCCAGCAGCCTAAGGGGGACTACGCAGTATTTT. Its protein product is CASSLRGTTQYF.

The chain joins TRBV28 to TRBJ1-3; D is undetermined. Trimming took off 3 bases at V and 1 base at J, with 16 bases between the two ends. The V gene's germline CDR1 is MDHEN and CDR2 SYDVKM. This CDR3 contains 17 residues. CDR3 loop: CASSLAEGTISGNTIYF. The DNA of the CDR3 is TGTGCCAGCAGTTTGGCAGAGGGAACAATTTCTGGAAACACCATATATTTT.

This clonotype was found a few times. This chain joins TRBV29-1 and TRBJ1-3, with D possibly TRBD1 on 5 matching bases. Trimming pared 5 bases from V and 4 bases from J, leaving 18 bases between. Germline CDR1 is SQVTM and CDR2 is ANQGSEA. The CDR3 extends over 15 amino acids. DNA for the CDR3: TGCAGCGTTACACAGGCCGCAGTTACAGGAAACACCATATATTTT. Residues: CSVTQAAVTGNTIYF. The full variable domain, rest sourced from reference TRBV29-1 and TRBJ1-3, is SAVISQKPSRDICQRGTSLTIQCQVDSQVTMMFWYRQQPGQSLTLIATANQGSEATYESGFVIDKFPISRPNLTFSTLTVSNMSPEDSSIYLCSVTQAAVTGNTIYFGEGSWLTVV.

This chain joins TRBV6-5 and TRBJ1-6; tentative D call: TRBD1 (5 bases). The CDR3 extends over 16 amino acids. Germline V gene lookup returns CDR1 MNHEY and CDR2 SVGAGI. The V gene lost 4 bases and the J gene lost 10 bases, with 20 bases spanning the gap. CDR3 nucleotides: TGTGCCAGCAGTTTCCACCGGGACCTGAGGGACTCACCCCTCCACTTT. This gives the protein CASSFHRDLRDSPLHF.

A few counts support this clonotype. The CDR3 reads CATSQDRTYNEQFF. CDR3 coding DNA: TGTGCCACCAGCCAGGACAGGACATACAATGAGCAGTTCTTC. The chain employs TRBV15 and TRBJ2-1; 7 nucleotides line up with TRBD1. The V gene end was trimmed by 5 bases and the J gene end by 4 bases; junction bases not matched to a gene: 5. The germline V gene encodes CDR1 LNHNV and CDR2 YYDKDF (reference sequence). This CDR3 has 14 residues.

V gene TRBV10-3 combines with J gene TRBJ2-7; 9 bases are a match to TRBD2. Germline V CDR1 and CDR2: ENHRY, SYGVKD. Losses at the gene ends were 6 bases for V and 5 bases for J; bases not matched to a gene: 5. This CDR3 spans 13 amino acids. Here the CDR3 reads CAISAGGMNEQYF. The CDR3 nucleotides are TGTGCCATCAGCGCGGGAGGGATGAACGAGCAGTACTTC.

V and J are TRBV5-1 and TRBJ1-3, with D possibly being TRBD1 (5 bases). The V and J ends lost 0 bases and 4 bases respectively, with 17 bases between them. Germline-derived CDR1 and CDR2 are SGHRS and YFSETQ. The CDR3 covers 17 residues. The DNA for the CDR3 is TGCGCCAGCAGCTTGGAGGGCTGGCAGGGTCAAGGAAACACCATATATTTT. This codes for CASSLEGWQGQGNTIYF.

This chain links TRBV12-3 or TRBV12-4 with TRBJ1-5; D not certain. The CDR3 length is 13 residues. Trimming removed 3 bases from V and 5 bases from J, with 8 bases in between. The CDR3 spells CASSLSVDQPQHF. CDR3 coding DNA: TGTGCCAGCAGTTTGAGCGTGGATCAGCCCCAGCATTTT.

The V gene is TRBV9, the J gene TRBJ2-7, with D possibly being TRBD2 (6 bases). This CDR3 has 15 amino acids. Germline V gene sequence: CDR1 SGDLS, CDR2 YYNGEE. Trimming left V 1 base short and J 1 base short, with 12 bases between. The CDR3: CASSVYSGVSYEQYF. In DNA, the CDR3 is TGTGCCAGCAGCGTATACTCGGGAGTTTCCTACGAGCAGTACTTC.

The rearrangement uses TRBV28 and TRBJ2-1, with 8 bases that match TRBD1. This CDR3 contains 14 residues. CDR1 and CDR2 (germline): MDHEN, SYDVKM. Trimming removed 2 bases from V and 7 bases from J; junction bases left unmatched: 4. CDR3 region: CASSLPTGENEQFF. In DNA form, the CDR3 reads TGTGCCAGCAGTTTACCGACAGGGGAGAATGAGCAGTTCTTC.

Here the CDR3 reads CSVEVPFNDTQYF. The CDR3 DNA reads TGCAGCGTTGAAGTCCCGTTTAACGATACGCAGTATTTT. The chain joins TRBV29-1 to TRBJ2-3; no clear D gene. From germline, CDR1 is SQVTM and CDR2 ANQGSEA. V was cut by 1 base and J by 6 bases, with 11 bases left in between. The CDR3 is made up of 13 amino acids.

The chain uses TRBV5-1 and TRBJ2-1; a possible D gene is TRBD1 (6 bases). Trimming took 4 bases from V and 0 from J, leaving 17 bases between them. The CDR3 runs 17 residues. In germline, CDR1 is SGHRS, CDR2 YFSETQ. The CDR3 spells CASSPHLTGFSYNEQFF. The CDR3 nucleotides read TGCGCCAGCAGCCCTCACCTGACAGGCTTCTCCTACAATGAGCAGTTCTTC.

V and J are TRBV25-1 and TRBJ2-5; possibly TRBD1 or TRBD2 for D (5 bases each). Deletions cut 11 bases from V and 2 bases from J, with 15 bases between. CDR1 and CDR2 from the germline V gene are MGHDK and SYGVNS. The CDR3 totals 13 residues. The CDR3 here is CASSGTVQETQYF. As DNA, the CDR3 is TGTGCCTCGTCTGGGACGGTACAAGAGACCCAGTACTTC.

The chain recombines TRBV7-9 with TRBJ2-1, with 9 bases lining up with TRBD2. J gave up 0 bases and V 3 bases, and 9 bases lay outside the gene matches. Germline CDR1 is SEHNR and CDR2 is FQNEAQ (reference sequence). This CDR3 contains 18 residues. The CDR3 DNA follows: TGTGCCAGCAGCTTCAGCGGGAGGACTCTGAGCTCCTACAATGAGCAGTTCTTC. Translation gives CASSFSGRTLSSYNEQFF.

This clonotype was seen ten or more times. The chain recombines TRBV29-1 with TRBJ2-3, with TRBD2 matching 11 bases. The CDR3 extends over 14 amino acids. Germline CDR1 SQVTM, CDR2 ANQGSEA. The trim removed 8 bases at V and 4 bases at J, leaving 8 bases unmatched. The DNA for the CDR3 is TGCAGCTTCCTGACTAGCGGGATTTCAGATACGCAGTATTTT. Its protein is CSFLTSGISDTQYF.

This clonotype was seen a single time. The DNA of the CDR3 is TGCAGCGTTTACCCTAGCGAGGATGAGCAGTTCTTC. Encoded protein: CSVYPSEDEQFF. J is TRBJ2-1 and V is TRBV29-1; tentative D call: TRBD2 (6 bases). Trimming stripped 5 bases from V and 8 bases from J, with 13 bases between. The CDR3 is 12 amino acids. Germline V CDR1 and CDR2: SQVTM, ANQGSEA.

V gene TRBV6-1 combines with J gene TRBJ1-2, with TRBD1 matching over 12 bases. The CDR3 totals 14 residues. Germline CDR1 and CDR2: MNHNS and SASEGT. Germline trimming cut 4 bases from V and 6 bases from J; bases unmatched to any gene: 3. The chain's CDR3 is CASSVGQGAHGYTF. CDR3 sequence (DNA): TGTGCCAGCAGTGTGGGACAGGGGGCTCATGGCTACACCTTC.

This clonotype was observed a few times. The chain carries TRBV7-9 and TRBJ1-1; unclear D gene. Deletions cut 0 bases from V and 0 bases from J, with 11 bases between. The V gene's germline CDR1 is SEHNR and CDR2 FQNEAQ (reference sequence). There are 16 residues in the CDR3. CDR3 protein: CASSLAPRAVNTEAFF. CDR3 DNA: TGTGCCAGCAGCTTAGCCCCGAGGGCCGTGAACACTGAAGCTTTCTTT.

Here the CDR3 DNA reads TGCAGCGTTGTAGGGGCCCCGGGACAGGCCACGGATGAAAAACTGTTTTTT. This sequence encodes CSVVGAPGQATDEKLFF. The chain joins TRBV29-1 to TRBJ1-4; 8 nucleotides match TRBD1. Germline-derived CDR1 and CDR2 are SQVTM and ANQGSEA. V shed 4 bases and J 6 bases; nucleotides not matched to a gene: 16. The CDR3 loop spans 17 amino acids.

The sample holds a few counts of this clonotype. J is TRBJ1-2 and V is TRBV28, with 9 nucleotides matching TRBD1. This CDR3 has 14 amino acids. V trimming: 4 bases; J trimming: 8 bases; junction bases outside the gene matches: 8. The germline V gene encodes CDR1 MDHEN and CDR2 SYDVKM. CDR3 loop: CASSSPGQGSGYTF. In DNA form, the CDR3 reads TGTGCCAGCAGTTCACCGGGACAGGGATCCGGCTACACCTTC.

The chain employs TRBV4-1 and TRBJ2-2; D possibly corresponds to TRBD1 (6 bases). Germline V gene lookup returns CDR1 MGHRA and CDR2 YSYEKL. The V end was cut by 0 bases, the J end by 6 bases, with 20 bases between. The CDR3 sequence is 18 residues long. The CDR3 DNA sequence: TGCGCCAGCAGCCAAGATCTTGCGAGGGACATAGGTTCCGGGGAGCTGTTTTTT. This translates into CASSQDLARDIGSGELFF.

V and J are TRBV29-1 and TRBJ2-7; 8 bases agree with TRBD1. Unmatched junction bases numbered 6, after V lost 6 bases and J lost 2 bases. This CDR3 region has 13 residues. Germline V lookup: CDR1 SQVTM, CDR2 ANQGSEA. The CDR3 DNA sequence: TGCAGCGTCCTCGGGACAGGAACCTACGAGCAGTACTTC. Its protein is CSVLGTGTYEQYF.

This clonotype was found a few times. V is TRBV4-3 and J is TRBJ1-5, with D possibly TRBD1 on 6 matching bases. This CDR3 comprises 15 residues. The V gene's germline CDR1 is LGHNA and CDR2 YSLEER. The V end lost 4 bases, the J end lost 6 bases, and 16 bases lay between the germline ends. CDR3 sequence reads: CASSLELGGGQPQHF. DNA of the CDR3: TGCGCCAGCAGCCTTGAACTAGGGGGGGGTCAGCCCCAGCATTTT.

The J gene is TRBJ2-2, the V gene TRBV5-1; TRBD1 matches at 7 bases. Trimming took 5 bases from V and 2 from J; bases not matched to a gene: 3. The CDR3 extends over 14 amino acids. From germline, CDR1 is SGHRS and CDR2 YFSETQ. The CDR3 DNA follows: TGCGCCAGCAGTAACAGGGGAAACACCGGGGAGCTGTTTTTT. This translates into CASSNRGNTGELFF.

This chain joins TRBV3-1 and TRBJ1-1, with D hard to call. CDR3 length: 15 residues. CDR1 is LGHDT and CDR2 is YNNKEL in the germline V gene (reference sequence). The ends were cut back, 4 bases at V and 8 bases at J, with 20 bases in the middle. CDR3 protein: CASSPLMAGGREAFF. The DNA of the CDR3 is TGTGCCAGCAGCCCTCTGATGGCAGGCGGACGAGAAGCTTTCTTT.

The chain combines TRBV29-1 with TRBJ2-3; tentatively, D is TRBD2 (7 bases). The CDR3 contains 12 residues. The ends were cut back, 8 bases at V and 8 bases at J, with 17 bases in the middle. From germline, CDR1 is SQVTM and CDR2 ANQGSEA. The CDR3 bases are TGCAGCACGATCGGGGGGCTGGGTACGCAGTATTTT. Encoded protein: CSTIGGLGTQYF.